One and the same sample provided the 13 T cell receptor beta chains below, sequenced in a study of T-cell memory formation after mild COVID-19 (dated by TCRdb to 2020 to 2022). To prepare the library, 5' RACE was applied. The instrument was an Illumina NovaSeq 6000. TCRdb trimmed public reads at Q25 via fastp, called clones via MiXCR and kept in-frame beta chains. Here each entry gathers all rows of one CDR3 protein and keeps the most common genes and DNA. This sample has under 50,000 distinct CDR3 sequences in its table, and 8% to 10% of those were observed once. 12% of the sample is in the top ten clones. Sequenced sample: PBMCs or a T cell subset sorted from them (not recorded which). These receptors were obtained from an adult woman who had mild COVID-19 (a few samples of this study predate the infection). The sample titles of this study are shuffled in the database, so cell type and time point are left out; the donor was told from shared clones.

This clonotype was seen a few times. The genes are TRBV9 and TRBJ2-4; D unclear. The CDR3 spans 12 residues. V was shortened by 7 bases and J by 8 bases, with 13 bases between the two germline ends. In germline, CDR1 is SGDLS, CDR2 YYNGEE. The chain's CDR3 is CASSRWDDIQYF. DNA for the CDR3: TGTGCCAGCTCAAGGTGGGATGACATTCAGTACTTC.

The V call is TRBV10-3, the J call TRBJ2-3, with 12 bases identical to TRBD2. CDR1 and CDR2 from the germline V gene are ENHRY and SYGVKD. The ends lost 6 bases at V and 6 bases at J; junction bases unmatched: 7. The CDR3 extends over 15 amino acids. The CDR3 DNA reads TGTGCCATCAGACCCCTAGCGGGGGGGCCCGATACGCAGTATTTT. Translating gives CAIRPLAGGPDTQYF.

This clonotype has ten or more counts. Its ends do not fully match the called genes, so a read error is possible. This chain joins TRBV6-2 or TRBV6-3 and TRBJ2-2; D possibly matches TRBD1 or TRBD2 (5 bases each). The CDR3 totals 15 residues. Germline CDR1 reads MNHEY; CDR2 reads SVGEGT. As DNA, the CDR3 is TGTGCCAGCAGCTACTCAGAGGGGCCGGCCGGGGAGCTGTTTTTT. Protein: CASSYSEGPAGELFF.

This clonotype turned up a few times. The gene calls are TRBV6-1 and TRBJ2-7; a weak D match, TRBD2 (5 bases). Trimming pared 5 bases from V and 3 bases from J, leaving 17 bases between. This CDR3 has 15 residues. CDR1 is MNHNS and CDR2 is SASEGT in the germline V gene. Here the CDR3 DNA reads TGTGCCAGCAGTAACGGGCCGTTCGGGAACTACGAGCAGTACTTC. It specifies CASSNGPFGNYEQYF.

In this sample, this clonotype turned up a few times. The chain links TRBV6-2 or TRBV6-3 to TRBJ2-1; D gene uncertain. This CDR3 is 13 amino acids long. Trimming took off 1 base at V and 5 bases at J, with 6 bases between the two ends. CDR1 and CDR2 from the germline V gene are MNHEY and SVGEGT. The CDR3: CASSYYSHNEQFF. The DNA of the CDR3 is TGTGCCAGCAGTTACTACTCTCACAATGAGCAGTTCTTC.

The chain is built from TRBV20-1 and TRBJ1-2; D gene unclear. Trimming removed 3 bases at V and 7 bases at J, with 9 bases between. This CDR3 contains 11 residues. CDR1 DFQATT and CDR2 SNEGSKA come from the germline V gene (reference sequence). The CDR3 region is CSARGTSGYTF. The DNA for the CDR3 is TGCAGTGCTAGGGGAACATCTGGCTACACCTTC.

The V and J genes are TRBV27 and TRBJ2-1, with 7 nucleotides matching TRBD2. Germline V gene sequence: CDR1 MNHEY, CDR2 SMNVEV (reference sequence). There are 15 residues in the CDR3. V lost 5 bases and J lost 6; bases outside the gene matches: 10. The CDR3 DNA reads as TGTGCCAGCAGTCCCCAAGGACTAGTTAGCAATGAGCAGTTCTTC. Its translation: CASSPQGLVSNEQFF.

This clonotype was seen a few times. The gene calls are TRBV6-6 and TRBJ1-2, with TRBD1 as a possible D gene (6 bases). The CDR3 extends over 13 amino acids. The V end lost 4 bases, the J end lost 8 bases, and 14 bases lay between the germline ends. The germline V gene has CDR1 MNHNY and CDR2 SVGAGI (reference sequence). CDR3 DNA: TGTGCCAGCAGTTTAATAGGGGGTGGAGGCTACACCTTC. Its protein product is CASSLIGGGGYTF.

There are a few counts of this clonotype. This chain links TRBV29-1 with TRBJ1-1, with D maybe TRBD1 (6 bases). The germline gives CDR1 SQVTM, CDR2 ANQGSEA. This CDR3 contains 13 residues. Deletions cut 4 bases from V and 0 bases from J, with 9 bases between. The CDR3 protein is CSVVGQLNTEAFF. The CDR3 coding sequence is TGCAGCGTTGTCGGACAGTTGAACACTGAAGCTTTCTTT.

This clonotype was counted ten times or more. The rearrangement uses TRBV7-2 and TRBJ2-1; D perhaps matches TRBD1 (6 bases). CDR3 length: 15 amino acids. Per the germline V gene, CDR1 is SGHTA and CDR2 is FQGNSA. Trimming stripped 4 bases from V and 5 bases from J, with 15 bases between. DNA of the CDR3: TGTGCCAGCAGCTCCACAGGGCTACCCAACAATGAGCAGTTCTTC. The encoded protein is CASSSTGLPNNEQFF.

This clonotype has only a few counts. This chain links TRBV19 with TRBJ2-7; 11 nucleotides line up with TRBD2. Germline CDR1 is LNHDA and CDR2 is SQIVND (reference sequence). After removal of 6 bases from V and 7 bases from J, the junction contained 8 bases not matched to a gene. The CDR3 extends over 14 amino acids. CDR3 in DNA: TGTGCCAGTAGGCAGCTAGCGGGAGGCGGAGAGCAGTACTTC. Translation gives CASRQLAGGGEQYF.

Many counts were recorded for this clonotype. The chain recombines TRBV18 with TRBJ2-1, with no clear D. Trimming shortened V by 3 bases and J by 10 bases, and 10 bases separated the two germline ends. This CDR3 has 12 residues. Germline V gene data show CDR1 as KGHSH and CDR2 as LQKENI. The CDR3 here is CASSPQDKEQFF. CDR3 nucleotide sequence: TGTGCCAGCTCACCCCAGGATAAGGAGCAGTTCTTC.

The chain is built from TRBV10-3 and TRBJ1-2; a weak D match, TRBD1 (5 bases). The length of the CDR3 is 17 residues. Germline assignment: CDR1 ENHRY and CDR2 SYGVKD. V shed 0 bases and J shed 8 bases, with 22 bases lying between them. The CDR3 DNA follows: TGTGCCATCAGTGAGTCGGTGGTTAGAGGGGCGAAAGGAGGCTACACCTTC. It specifies CAISESVVRGAKGGYTF.